This TCR beta chain was sequenced during a study of tumor-infiltrating lymphocytes in localized non-small cell lung cancer (dated by TCRdb to the early 2020s). Turning to the overall study: The cohort covered several histologies, both smokers and never-smokers, and patients whose samples were collected after neoadjuvant chemotherapy. From each patient came resected tumor tissue plus uninvolved lung tissue from that same patient, and the uninvolved lung tissue was described as non-adjacent to the tumor. Flow cytometry, multiplex immunofluorescence, RNA-seq, exome sequencing and proteomics were applied to the same patients as TCR sequencing, which was one of several integrated assays. In total, the ICON cohort was made up of 150 or so surgical patients who had localized non-small cell lung cancer and whose tumors were resected. A total of over 45 patients were included in the paired tumor versus uninvolved lung comparison of immunoSEQ T-cell fraction. Here is what the overall study found, with its caveats: Because different assays used different pieces of the same tissue, technical variation could not be distinguished from intratumor heterogeneity. The TCR-derived T-cell fraction showed no difference between the flow cytometry-defined immunotypes IM1 (good prognosis) and IM2 (poor prognosis). TCRbeta sequencing supported higher T cell infiltration in tumors than in uninvolved lung tissue, consistent with immunofluorescence CD3 counts. Tumor T-cell fraction from TCR sequencing was not associated with recurrence-free survival (p = 0.61). Because assay coverage varied across patients depending on available tissue quantity, TCR sequencing was performed for only a subset of the cohort.

Patient enrollment in ICON started in the first half of 2016, and the final patient was enrolled in late 2018. In a subcohort of about 76 patients, fresh tumor and matched uninvolved tissue were collected for in-depth immune analyses, with TCR sequencing among those analyses. TCR sequencing was performed on DNA isolated from bulk tissue, without cell sorting. The CDR3 has 19 amino acids, counting the end cysteine and phenylalanine. Only CDR3 DNA remains: 57 bases, in frame from the first base. Trimming accounts for 0 bases at V and 6 bases at J, while the number of junction bases matched to no gene is 18. From the germline V gene (reference sequence), CDR1 is PRHDT and CDR2 is FYEKMQ. Note on this clone: Its cognate antigen has yet to be identified. The input lacks base qualities; no much larger clone sits a single base away.

TCR sequencing with the immunoSEQ assay provided the T-cell fraction in tumor and uninvolved lung tissue. On the authors' methods: To analyze survival, patients were divided into a high T-cell fraction group (upper tertile) and a low T-cell fraction group (lower two tertiles), and the two groups were compared using a log-rank test. Paired tumor versus uninvolved lung differences in T-cell fraction were tested with a signed-rank test. What TCRdb holds here is the immuneACCESS table cut down to in-frame rearrangements. Part of the clones is not present; checked against another copy, under half of the missing clones reflect an unresolved V gene, and the others are unexplained. That table is the source of V, J and clone size, and D and trimming were worked out from the DNA. A total of 9,500 to 15,000 clones appear in this sample, 78% of them only once. The leading ten clones occupy roughly 4.5% of the sample.

The sequence joins TRBV13 to TRBJ2-7, with TRBD1 matching 9 junction bases. Material for sequencing was lung tumor tissue. The TCR originated in a human donor with non-small cell lung cancer. Read as DNA, the sequence is TGTGCCAGCAGCTTAGGCCTTATCGGCCGGACAGGGGTTTTAGGCGAGCAGTACTTC. Its protein product is CASSLGLIGRTGVLGEQYF.